This TCR beta chain derives from a study of T cells in Graves' hyperthyroidism and ophthalmopathy. On the study more broadly: It was at initial diagnosis, before any treatment, that peripheral blood was collected.

This clonotype has only a few counts. What was amplified from RNA transcripts were TCR beta CDR3 regions. TCR CDR3 regions were first amplified by RT-PCR with HTBI primers. TCRdb reprocessed the multiplex PCR reads via MiXCR and lists one record per CDR3 protein. The sample has 450,000 to 650,000 distinct CDR3 sequences; about a sixth are singletons. The V end was cut by 0 bases, the J end by 0 bases, with 9 bases between. Germline CDR1 and CDR2: MNHNY and SVGAGI (reference sequence). The CDR3 runs to 16 residues. Uncontrolled infection, other autoimmune disease, pregnancy and lactation each barred patients from inclusion.

The J gene is TRBJ1-3, the V gene TRBV6-6; possibly TRBD1 for D (5 bases). This TCR was recovered from a woman aged 18 to 35 with Graves' ophthalmopathy. The specimen was blood. In DNA, the CDR3 is TGTGCCAGCAGTTACTCGGAGGGACCCTCTGGAAACACCATATATTTT. Amino acid sequence: CASSYSEGPSGNTIYF.